These T cell receptor beta chains were read from a single sample in a study of T-cell memory formation after mild COVID-19. MiXCR, applied by TCRdb to the 5' RACE reads, yields one record per CDR3 protein. Here the sample spans under 200,000 distinct CDR3 sequences, roughly 31% being singletons. The specimen sequenced was PBMCs or a T cell subset sorted from them (not recorded which). The receptors were gathered from an adult woman who had mild COVID-19 (a few samples of this study predate the infection). Cell type and time point are not known. CDR3s include the opening cysteine and the closing phenylalanine or tryptophan. The D gene is left open where the match is weak. Some rows have no size entry. The others give once, few or many, or a class for an expanded clone.

clone_size j_call v_call d_call cdr3_length cdr3_nt cdr3_aa
NA TRBJ1-1 TRBV29-1 NA 11 TGCAGCGCGACCCGACAGTTAGAAGCTTTCTTT CSATRQLEAFF
few TRBJ2-5 TRBV10-3 NA 14 TGTGCCATCAGTGAGTCAGAAAGTCGGGAGACCCAGTACTTC CAISESESRETQYF
NA TRBJ2-5 TRBV3-2 NA 13 TGTGCCAGCAGCCAAGTCTCCTCCGGGACCCAGTACTTC CASSQVSSGTQYF
NA TRBJ2-1 TRBV5-1 TRBD1 17 TGCGCCAGCAGCCCCCGGGACAGGATGGAGTACTACAATGAGCAGTTCTTC CASSPRDRMEYYNEQFF
few TRBJ1-1 TRBV7-2 NA 15 TGTGCCAGCAGCTTTGTGTTGGCCGGGGTAACTGAAGCTTTCTTT CASSFVLAGVTEAFF
few TRBJ2-3 TRBV4-1 NA 14 TGCGCCAGCAAGGTCAGGGGATTCACAGATACGCAGTATTTT CASKVRGFTDTQYF
once TRBJ1-4 TRBV15 NA 15 TGTGCCACCAGCAGAGTAGGGCAGTCTAATGAAAAACTGTTTTTT CATSRVGQSNEKLFF
NA TRBJ1-1 TRBV20-1 TRBD1 14 TGCAGTGCTAGAAACCGGGACAGGGGGCTTGAAGCTTTCTTT CSARNRDRGLEAFF
few TRBJ2-5 TRBV2 TRBD2 14 TGTGCCAGCAGGGATAGCGGGGCTCAAGAGACCCAGTACTTC CASRDSGAQETQYF
NA TRBJ1-1 TRBV18 NA 13 TGTGCCAGCTCAGACGACAGGAACACTGAAGCTTTCTTT CASSDDRNTEAFF
NA TRBJ1-3 TRBV7-9 NA 15 TGTGCCAGCAGCCCGAAGGTAGCTTCTGGAAACACCATATATTTT CASSPKVASGNTIYF
NA TRBJ1-5 TRBV7-2 NA 13 TGTGCCAGCAGCCCCCGGTCGGCCCATCCCCAGCATTTT CASSPRSAHPQHF
NA TRBJ2-5 TRBV28 NA 15 TGTGCCAGCAGTTTAATGAGGAAGGTCGGAGAGACCCAGTACTTC CASSLMRKVGETQYF
few TRBJ2-1 TRBV12-3/TRBV12-4 TRBD1 19 TGTGCCAGCAGTTCCCCGGGACAGGGTCTGAGTACCTCCTACAATGAGCAGTTCTTC CASSSPGQGLSTSYNEQFF
few TRBJ2-7 TRBV12-3/TRBV12-4 TRBD1 15 TGTGCCAGCAGTTTAGCCGGACAGGGGAGCCACGAGCAGTACTTC CASSLAGQGSHEQYF
NA TRBJ1-1 TRBV10-3 TRBD1 14 TGTGCCATCAGCCCCAGGGGGTCAAACACTGAAGCTTTCTTT CAISPRGSNTEAFF
few TRBJ2-6 TRBV7-9 NA 17 TGTGCCAGCAGCAAGCAACGACTGATCTCTGGGGCCAACGTCCTGACTTTC CASSKQRLISGANVLTF
NA TRBJ2-5 TRBV18 NA 16 TGTGCCAGCTCGAGGACAGTGGGCGCCTCCCAAGAGACCCAGTACTTC CASSRTVGASQETQYF
few TRBJ2-1 TRBV6-5 TRBD2 17 TGTGCCAGCAGTTCGGGGGGGGGCCACCGTTACGGCAATGAGCAGTTCTTC CASSSGGGHRYGNEQFF
few TRBJ1-1 TRBV5-1 NA 17 TGCGCCAGCAGCTTACGCCGCGCGTCAGGGGCGAACACTGAAGCTTTCTTT CASSLRRASGANTEAFF
few TRBJ2-7 TRBV18 NA 15 TGTGCCAGCTCATCCCAGGGTTCCCAGGGCTACGAGCAGTACTTC CASSSQGSQGYEQYF
NA TRBJ1-1 TRBV18 NA 13 TGTGCCAACTCACCAAGGGGGGACACTGAAGCTTTCTTT CANSPRGDTEAFF
NA TRBJ2-3 TRBV20-1 NA 14 TGCAGTGCCTATCGGGAACCCAGCACAGATACGCAGTATTTT CSAYREPSTDTQYF
NA TRBJ1-1 TRBV11-1 NA 15 TGTGCCAGCAGTCCCCGTGGGGGACCAAACACTGAAGCTTTCTTT CASSPRGGPNTEAFF
NA TRBJ1-5 TRBV6-6 NA 17 TGTGCCAGCAGTTACCTCGGACCCAATGGGAGCAATCAGCCCCAGCATTTT CASSYLGPNGSNQPQHF
NA TRBJ1-1 TRBV2 NA 14 TGTGCCAGCAGTGAATGGGTCCTAGGTACTGAAGCTTTCTTT CASSEWVLGTEAFF
few TRBJ2-7 TRBV7-8 NA 15 TGTGCCAGCAGCTTTGGCAGGGGCTATCTCTACGAGCAGTACTTC CASSFGRGYLYEQYF
NA TRBJ2-1 TRBV2 NA 13 TGTGCCAGCCTCCTCCAGGGATACAATGAGCAGTTCTTC CASLLQGYNEQFF
few TRBJ1-2 TRBV27 TRBD1 15 TGTGCCAGCAGTTTACGGCAGGGGGAATACTATGGCTACACCTTC CASSLRQGEYYGYTF
NA TRBJ2-2 TRBV2 TRBD1 18 TGTGCCAGCAGTGAATTTCGGTGGGGACAGGATGAGTACGGGGAGCTGTTTTTT CASSEFRWGQDEYGELFF
NA TRBJ2-1 TRBV25-1 NA 14 TGTGCCAGCAGCCCAGGGGGGCGGCCAAATGAGCAGTTCTTC CASSPGGRPNEQFF